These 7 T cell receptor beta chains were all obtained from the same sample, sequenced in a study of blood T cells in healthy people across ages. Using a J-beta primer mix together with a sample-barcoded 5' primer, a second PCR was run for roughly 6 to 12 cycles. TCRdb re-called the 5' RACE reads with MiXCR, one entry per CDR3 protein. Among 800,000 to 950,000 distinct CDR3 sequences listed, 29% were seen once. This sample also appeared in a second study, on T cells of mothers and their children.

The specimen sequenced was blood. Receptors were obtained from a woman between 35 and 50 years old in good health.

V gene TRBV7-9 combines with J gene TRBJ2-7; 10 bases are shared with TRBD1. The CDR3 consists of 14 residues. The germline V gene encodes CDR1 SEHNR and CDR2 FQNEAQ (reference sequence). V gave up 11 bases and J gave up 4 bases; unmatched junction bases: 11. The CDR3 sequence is CAGTSSGQGYEQYF. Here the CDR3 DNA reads TGTGCCGGCACCTCCTCGGGACAGGGGTACGAGCAGTACTTC. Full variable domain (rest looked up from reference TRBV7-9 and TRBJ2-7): DTGVSQNPRHKITKRGQNVTFRCDPISEHNRLYWYRQTLGQGPEFLTYFQNEAQLEKSRLLSDRFSAERPKGSFSTLEIQRTEQGDSAMYLCAGTSSGQGYEQYFGPGTRLTVT.

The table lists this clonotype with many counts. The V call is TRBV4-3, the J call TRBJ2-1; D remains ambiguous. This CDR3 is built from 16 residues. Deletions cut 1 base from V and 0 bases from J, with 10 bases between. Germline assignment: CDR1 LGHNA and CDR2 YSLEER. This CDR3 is CASSQVLHSSYNEQFF. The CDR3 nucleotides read TGCGCCAGCAGCCAAGTACTACATAGCTCCTACAATGAGCAGTTCTTC.

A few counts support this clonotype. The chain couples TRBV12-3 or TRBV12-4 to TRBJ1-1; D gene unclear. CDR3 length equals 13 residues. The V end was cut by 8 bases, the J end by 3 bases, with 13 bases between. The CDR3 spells CASSIGRDTEAFF. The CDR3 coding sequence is TGTGCCAGCTCCATCGGGAGGGACACTGAAGCTTTCTTT.

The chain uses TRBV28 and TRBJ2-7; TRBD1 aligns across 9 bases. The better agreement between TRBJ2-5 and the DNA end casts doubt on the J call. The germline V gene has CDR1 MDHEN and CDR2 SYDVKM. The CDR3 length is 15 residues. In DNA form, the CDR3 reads TGTGCCAGCAGTTCCCTCCGGGACAGGGTAGGGACCCAGTACTTC. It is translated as CASSSLRDRVGTQYF.

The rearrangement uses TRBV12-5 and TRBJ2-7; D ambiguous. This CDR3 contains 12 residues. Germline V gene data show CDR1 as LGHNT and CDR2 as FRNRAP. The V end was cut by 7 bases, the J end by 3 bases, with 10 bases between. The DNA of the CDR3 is TGTGCTAGTGCCGCTGGAGACTACGAGCAGTACTTC. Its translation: CASAAGDYEQYF.

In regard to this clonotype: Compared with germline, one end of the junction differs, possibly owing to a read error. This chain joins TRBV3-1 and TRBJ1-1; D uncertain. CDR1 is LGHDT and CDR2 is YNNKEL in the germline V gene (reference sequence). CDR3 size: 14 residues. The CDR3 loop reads CANSQVAGNTEAFF. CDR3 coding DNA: TGTGCCAACAGCCAAGTAGCGGGGAACACTGAAGCTTTCTTT. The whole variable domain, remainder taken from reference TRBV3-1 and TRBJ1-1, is DTAVSQTPKYLVTQMGNDKSIKCEQNLGHDTMYWYKQDSKKFLKIMFSYNNKELIINETVPNRFSPKSPDKAHLNLHINSLELGDSAVYFCANSQVAGNTEAFFGQGTRLTVV.

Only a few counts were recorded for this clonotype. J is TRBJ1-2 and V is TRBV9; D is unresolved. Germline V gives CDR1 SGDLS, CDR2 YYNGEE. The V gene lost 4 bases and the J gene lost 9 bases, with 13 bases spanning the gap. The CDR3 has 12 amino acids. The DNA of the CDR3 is TGTGCCAGCAGCATGAAGACCGGCCGCTACACCTTC. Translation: CASSMKTGRYTF. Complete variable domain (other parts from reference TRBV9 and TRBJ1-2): DSGVTQTPKHLITATGQRVTLRCSPRSGDLSVYWYQQSLDQGLQFLIQYYNGEERAKGNILERFSAQQFPDLHSELNLSSLELGDSALYFCASSMKTGRYTFGSGTRLTVV.